The T cell receptor beta chain under discussion was sequenced for a study of shared clonotypes between healthy human individuals. Whole-study findings and limits: Sampling covered nothing but blood. Tissue TCR repertoires likely differ from those found in blood. Among donors, clonotype sharing was expected to be affected by sequencing depth.

A word on this clone: The target antigen is unknown.

The repertoire was sequenced with immunoSEQ multiplex PCR; TCRdb's copy has only in-frame clones and lacks some. The sample has a few million clones; less than 95% are singletons. Every donor was a Caucasian adult from Nashville, Tennessee. The CDR3 is 15 residues long. The V gene end was trimmed by 2 bases and the J gene end by 3 bases; junction bases not matched to a gene: 3. The V gene's germline CDR1 is SGHVS and CDR2 FNYEAQ. Sequences were obtained from naive CD4+ T cells from PBMCs. Subset indicated: CD45RA+ positively selected. The V and J genes are TRBV7-6 and TRBJ1-4; 7 bases align to TRBD1. This clonotype was sampled from a man aged 18 to 29 in good health. Some clones in this sample may be carry-over from other donors' samples. The CDR3 nucleotides read TGTGCCAGCAGCTTAAAGGGACAGCCTAATGAAAAACTGTTTTTT. Residues: CASSLKGQPNEKLFF.